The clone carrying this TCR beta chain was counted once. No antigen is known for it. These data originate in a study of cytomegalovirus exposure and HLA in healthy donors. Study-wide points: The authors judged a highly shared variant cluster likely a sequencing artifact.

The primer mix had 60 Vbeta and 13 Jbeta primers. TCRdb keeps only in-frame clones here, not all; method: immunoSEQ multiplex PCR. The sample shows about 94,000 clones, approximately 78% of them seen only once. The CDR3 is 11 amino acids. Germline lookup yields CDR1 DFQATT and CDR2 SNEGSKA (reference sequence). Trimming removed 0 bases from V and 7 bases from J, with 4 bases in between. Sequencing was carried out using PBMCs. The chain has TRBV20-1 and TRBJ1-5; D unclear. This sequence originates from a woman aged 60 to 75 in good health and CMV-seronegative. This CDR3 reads CSARDPQPQHF. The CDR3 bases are TGCAGTGCTAGAGATCCGCAGCCCCAGCATTTT.